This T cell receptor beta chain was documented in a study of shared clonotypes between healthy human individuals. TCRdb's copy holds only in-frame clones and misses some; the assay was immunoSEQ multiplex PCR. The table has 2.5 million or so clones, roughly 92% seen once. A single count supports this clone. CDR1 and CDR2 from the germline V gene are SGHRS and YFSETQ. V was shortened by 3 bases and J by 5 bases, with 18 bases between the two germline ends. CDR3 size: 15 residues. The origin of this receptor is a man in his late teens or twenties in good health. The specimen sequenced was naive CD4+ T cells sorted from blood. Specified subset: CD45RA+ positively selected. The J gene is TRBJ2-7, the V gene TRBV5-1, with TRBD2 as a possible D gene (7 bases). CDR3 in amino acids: CASSWGGASQNEQYF. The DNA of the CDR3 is TGCGCCAGCAGCTGGGGGGGGGCCTCCCAGAACGAGCAGTACTTC. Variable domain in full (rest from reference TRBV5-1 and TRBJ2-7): KAGVTQTPRYLIKTRGQQVTLSCSPISGHRSVSWYQQTPGQGLQFLFEYFSETQRNKGNFPGRFSGRQFSNSRSEMNVSTLELGDSALYLCASSWGGASQNEQYFGPGTRLTVT.